A selection of T cell receptor beta chains follows, all from one sample in a study of cytomegalovirus exposure and HLA in healthy donors. Assay: immunoSEQ multiplex PCR; the TCRdb copy retains only in-frame clones and omits some. In the table there are some 150,000 clones, around three quarters of which are singletons. Material: PBMCs. The source of these receptors is a woman in her 50s in good health and CMV-seronegative. CDR3s include the opening cysteine and the closing phenylalanine or tryptophan. The D gene is left open where the match is weak. Clone size is not always given. Where it is, it says once, few, many or a class for expanded clones.

j_call,clone_size,d_call,v_call,cdr3_nt,cdr3_aa
TRBJ1-1,-,TRBD1,TRBV7-2,TGTGCCAGCAGCTTGCCACAGGGGTCCACTGAAGCTTTCTTT,CASSLPQGSTEAFF
TRBJ1-1,-,-,TRBV7-9,TGTTCCAGCAGCTTATCTAGACAGCAGAACACTGAAGCTTTCTTT,CSSSLSRQQNTEAFF
TRBJ2-1,-,-,TRBV30,TGTGCCTGGAGTCTGGGGGGGGCCGGCAATGAGCAGTTCTTC,CAWSLGGAGNEQFF
TRBJ2-2,-,-,TRBV4-3,TGCGCCAGCAGCCAAGATCTCTCAGGAGGGAACGGGGAGCTGTTTTTT,CASSQDLSGGNGELFF
TRBJ2-7,-,TRBD1,TRBV4-1,TGCGCCAGCAGCCAAGTTTCCCAGGGGGCTTACGAGCAGTACTTC,CASSQVSQGAYEQYF
TRBJ2-5,-,TRBD2,TRBV10-3,TGTGCCATCAGCGCTTCTAGCGGGGGACTAACCTTCCAAGAGACCCAGTACTTC,CAISASSGGLTFQETQYF
TRBJ1-1,-,TRBD1,TRBV10-3,TGTGCCATCAGCAGACAGGGATCGAACACTGAAGCTTTCTTT,CAISRQGSNTEAFF
TRBJ1-6,-,-,TRBV7-2,TGTGCCAGCAGCCGAAGACTCACAGGCAAGGATTCACCCCTCCACTTT,CASSRRLTGKDSPLHF
TRBJ1-2,-,TRBD1,TRBV19,TGTGCCAGTAGTCTGGCAGGGGGCTGGTACTATGGCTACACCTTC,CASSLAGGWYYGYTF
TRBJ2-1,-,-,TRBV29-1,TGCAGCGTTTTGGGGATGGGGGCCGACAATGAGCAGTTCTTC,CSVLGMGADNEQFF
TRBJ2-7,-,-,TRBV7-9,TGTTCCAGCAGCCAAGGACTCAGCTACGAGCAGTACTTC,CSSSQGLSYEQYF
TRBJ1-5,-,-,TRBV5-5,TGTGCCAGCAGCAAGCAACAGTATAGCAATCAGCCCCAGCATTTT,CASSKQQYSNQPQHF
TRBJ2-1,-,-,TRBV9,TGTGCCAGCAGCGCCTCCGGGGAGCGGGTATACAATGAGCAGTTCTTC,CASSASGERVYNEQFF
TRBJ1-4,-,-,TRBV18,TGTGCCAGCTCAACCGGGGGAAATGAAAAACTGTTTTTT,CASSTGGNEKLFF
TRBJ2-3,few,TRBD2,TRBV4-3,TGCGCCAGCAGCCTCCTACTAGCGGGGGCAGATACGCAGTATTTT,CASSLLLAGADTQYF
TRBJ2-2,-,TRBD1,TRBV4-3,TGCGCCAGCAGCCAGGGTCCGGGACAGGGGGCTTCCGGGGAGCTGTTTTTT,CASSQGPGQGASGELFF
TRBJ2-6,-,-,TRBV5-6,TGTGCCAGCAGCTTCAGGGCCGCCTCTGGGGCCAACGTCCTGACTTTC,CASSFRAASGANVLTF
TRBJ2-1,once,TRBD2,TRBV11-3,TGTGCCAGCAGCTACCGGACTAGCGGAAAGAGAGATCGATCCTACAATGAGCAGTTCTTC,CASSYRTSGKRDRSYNEQFF
TRBJ2-3,-,-,TRBV6-6,TGTGCCAGCAGTCCCACAGGCACAGATACGCAGTATTTT,CASSPTGTDTQYF
TRBJ2-7,once,-,TRBV2,TGTGCCAGCAGTGACCCACAGGGTGCGCCCTACGAGCAGTACTTC,CASSDPQGAPYEQYF
TRBJ1-6,-,TRBD1,TRBV30,TGTGCCTTTGCAGCCGGGACAGGGCCTAATTCACCCCTCCACTTT,CAFAAGTGPNSPLHF
TRBJ1-5,-,TRBD1,TRBV6-1,TGTGCCAGCAGTGAAGCGGACAGGGAAAGCCGGCCCCAGCATTTT,CASSEADRESRPQHF
TRBJ1-1,-,TRBD1,TRBV10-2,TGCGCCAGCAGGGGACAGGGGATCGGGAACACTGAAGCTTTCTTT,CASRGQGIGNTEAFF
TRBJ2-1,-,TRBD2,TRBV19,TGTGCCAGTAGTATGCCTAGCGGGAGTTCTGGTGAGCAGTTCTTC,CASSMPSGSSGEQFF
TRBJ2-2,few,TRBD1,TRBV7-7,TGTGCTAGCAGCAAGGACAGGACGAACACCGGGGAGCTGTTTTTT,CASSKDRTNTGELFF
TRBJ1-6,-,TRBD1,TRBV2,TGTGCCAGCAGTGAATGGGGGACAGGGGACTATAATTCACCCCTCCACTTT,CASSEWGTGDYNSPLHF
TRBJ1-1,-,-,TRBV10-3,TGTGCCATCAGTGCCGGACAGAACACTGAAGCTTTCTTT,CAISAGQNTEAFF
TRBJ2-1,-,-,TRBV7-2,TGTGCCAGCAGCTTACCATTGGGGCAGCGAAGCTCCTACAATGAGCAGTTCTTC,CASSLPLGQRSSYNEQFF
TRBJ2-7,few,TRBD1,TRBV7-9,TGTGCCAGCAGCACAGGCGGACAGGAGAGCTCCTACGAGCAGTACTTC,CASSTGGQESSYEQYF
TRBJ1-5,-,-,TRBV28,TGTGCCAGCAGTTTAAGGCAGGTCAATCAGCCCCAGCATTTT,CASSLRQVNQPQHF
TRBJ1-5,few,-,TRBV15,TGTGCCACCAGGGGCCCATATAGCAATCAGCCCCAGCATTTT,CATRGPYSNQPQHF
TRBJ2-7,once,TRBD1,TRBV11-2,TGTGCCAGCAGCTTGGGACAGCGAAACTACGAGCAGTACTTC,CASSLGQRNYEQYF
TRBJ2-7,-,TRBD1,TRBV11-2,TGTGCCAGCAGCTCCGGACAGGGGACCCTTTACGAGCAGTACTTC,CASSSGQGTLYEQYF
TRBJ1-2,-,-,TRBV7-2,TGTGCCAGCAGCTTAGCGGGCACCGCTAACTATGGCTACACCTTC,CASSLAGTANYGYTF
TRBJ2-1,-,-,TRBV28,TGTGCCAGCAGTTTAGGCGGGAACAGGGGGTTCTTC,CASSLGGNRGFF
TRBJ2-4,-,TRBD2,TRBV15,TGTGCCACCAGCAGAGTGGCGGGAGGGCCCGGCGGCGGAAACATTCAGTACTTC,CATSRVAGGPGGGNIQYF
TRBJ1-6,few,-,TRBV7-9,TGTGCCAGCAGCGAGGGAAAACCTAATTCACCCCTCCACTTT,CASSEGKPNSPLHF
TRBJ1-2,-,-,TRBV6-1,TGTGCCAGCAGTGCCGCCGACACAATCGGCGGCTACACCTTC,CASSAADTIGGYTF
TRBJ2-7,-,TRBD2,TRBV29-1,TGCAGCGTGACCCCGGGAGGATCCTACGAGCAGTACTTC,CSVTPGGSYEQYF
TRBJ2-1,-,TRBD1,TRBV19,TGTGCCAGTACCGGGGACAGCAATGAGCAGTTCTTC,CASTGDSNEQFF
TRBJ1-2,-,-,TRBV5-5,TGTGCCAGCAGCTTGATGACAAATCCCGGGACAAGGCTCAACTATGGCTACACCTTC,CASSLMTNPGTRLNYGYTF
TRBJ2-1,-,TRBD2,TRBV28,TGTGCCACCCGAGGAATAGCGGGAGCAAATGAGCAGTTCTTC,CATRGIAGANEQFF
TRBJ1-2,-,TRBD1,TRBV7-9,TGTTCCAGCAGCCGACTTACAGGGGGGGATGGCTACACCTTC,CSSSRLTGGDGYTF
TRBJ1-1,once,-,TRBV6-5,TGTGCCAGCAGTTTGACAGGATTCGGCGAAGCTTTCTTT,CASSLTGFGEAFF
TRBJ1-1,-,-,TRBV7-2,TGTGCCAGCAGCTTAACACCCATGAACACTGAAGCTTTCTTT,CASSLTPMNTEAFF
TRBJ1-4,-,TRBD1,TRBV7-9,TGTGCCAGCAGCTTCTTATCCCCGGGACAGCGGATTAATGAAAAACTGTTTTTT,CASSFLSPGQRINEKLFF
TRBJ1-5,-,-,TRBV9,TGTGCCAGCAGCGTAGACGAGGGCAGCAATCAGCCCCAGCATTTT,CASSVDEGSNQPQHF
TRBJ2-7,-,-,TRBV14,TGTGCCAGCAGCCAAGATCTCCACGAGCAGTACTTC,CASSQDLHEQYF
TRBJ1-1,-,-,TRBV7-9,TGTTCCAGCAGCTTAGACGCAGGGAAGAACACTGAAGCTTTCTTT,CSSSLDAGKNTEAFF
TRBJ1-5,once,-,TRBV7-9,TGTTCCAGCAGCTGGGGGGATCAGCCCCAGCATTTT,CSSSWGDQPQHF
TRBJ2-3,-,-,TRBV19,TGTGCCAGTAGCCAAGGACTCGTTGATACGCAGTATTTT,CASSQGLVDTQYF